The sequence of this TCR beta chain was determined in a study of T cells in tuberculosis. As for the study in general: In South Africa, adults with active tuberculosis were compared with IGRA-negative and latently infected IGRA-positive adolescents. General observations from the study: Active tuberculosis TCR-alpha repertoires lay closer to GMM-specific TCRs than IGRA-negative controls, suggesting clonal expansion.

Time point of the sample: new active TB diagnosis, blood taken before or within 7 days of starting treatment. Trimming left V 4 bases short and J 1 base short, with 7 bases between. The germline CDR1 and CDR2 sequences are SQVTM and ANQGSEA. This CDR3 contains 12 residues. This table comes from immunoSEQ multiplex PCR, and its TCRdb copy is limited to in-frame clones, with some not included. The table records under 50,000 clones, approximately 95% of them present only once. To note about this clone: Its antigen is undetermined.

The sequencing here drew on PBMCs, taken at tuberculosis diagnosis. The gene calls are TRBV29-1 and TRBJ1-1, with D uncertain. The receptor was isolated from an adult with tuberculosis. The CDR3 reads CSVVAGNTEAFF. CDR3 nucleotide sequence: TGCAGCGTTGTAGCCGGGAACACTGAAGCTTTCTTT.